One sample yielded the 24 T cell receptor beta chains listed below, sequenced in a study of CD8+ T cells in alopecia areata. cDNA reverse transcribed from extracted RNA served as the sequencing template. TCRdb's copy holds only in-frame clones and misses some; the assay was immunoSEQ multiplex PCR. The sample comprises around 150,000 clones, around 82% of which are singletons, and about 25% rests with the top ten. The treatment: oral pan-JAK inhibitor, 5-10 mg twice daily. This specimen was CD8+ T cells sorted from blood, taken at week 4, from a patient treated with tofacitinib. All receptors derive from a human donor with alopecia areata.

In nucleotides, the CDR3 is TGTGCCAGCAGTGAAGGTAGCGGGGGGCTAACGTACCAAGAGACCCAGTACTTC. It yields the protein CASSEGSGGLTYQETQYF. The chain links TRBV2 to TRBJ2-5; 10 bases agree with TRBD2. The CDR3 covers 18 residues. CDR1 and CDR2 from the germline V gene are SNHLY and FYNNEI. V lost 1 base, J lost 0 bases, and 8 bases stayed unmatched.

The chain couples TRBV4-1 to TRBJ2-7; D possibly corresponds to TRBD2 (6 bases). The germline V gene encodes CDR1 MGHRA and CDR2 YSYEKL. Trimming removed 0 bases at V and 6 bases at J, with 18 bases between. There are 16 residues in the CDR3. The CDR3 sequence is CASSQDADYPGLEQYF. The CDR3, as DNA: TGCGCCAGCAGCCAAGATGCGGACTACCCGGGGCTCGAGCAGTACTTC.

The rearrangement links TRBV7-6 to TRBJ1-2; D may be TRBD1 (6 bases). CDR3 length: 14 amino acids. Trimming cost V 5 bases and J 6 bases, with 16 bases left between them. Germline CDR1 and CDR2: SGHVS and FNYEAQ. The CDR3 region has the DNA TGTGCCAGCAGCCCAATCAGTCAGGGGAATGGCTACACCTTC. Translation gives CASSPISQGNGYTF.

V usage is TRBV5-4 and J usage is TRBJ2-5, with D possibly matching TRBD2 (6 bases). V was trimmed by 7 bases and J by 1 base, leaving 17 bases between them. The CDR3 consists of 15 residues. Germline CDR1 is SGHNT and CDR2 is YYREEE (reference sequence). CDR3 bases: TGTGCCAGCCAGGAGGGGTTTCAGGGCCAAGAGACCCAGTACTTC. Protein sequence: CASQEGFQGQETQYF.

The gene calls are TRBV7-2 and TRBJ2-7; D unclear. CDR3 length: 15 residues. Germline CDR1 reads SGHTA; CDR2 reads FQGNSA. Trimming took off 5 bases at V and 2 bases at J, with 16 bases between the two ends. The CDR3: CASSATVWGAYEQYF. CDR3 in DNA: TGTGCCAGCAGCGCCACTGTGTGGGGTGCCTACGAGCAGTACTTC. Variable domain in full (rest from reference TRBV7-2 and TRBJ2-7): GAGVSQSPSNKVTEKGKDVELRCDPISGHTALYWYRQSLGQGLEFLIYFQGNSAPDKSGLPSDRFSAERTGGSVSTLTIQRTQQEDSAVYLCASSATVWGAYEQYFGPGTRLTVT.

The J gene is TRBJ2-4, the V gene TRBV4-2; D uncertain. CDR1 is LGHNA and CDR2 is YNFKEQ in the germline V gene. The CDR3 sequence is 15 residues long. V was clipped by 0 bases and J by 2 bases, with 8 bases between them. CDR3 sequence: CASSQDLGTKNIQYF. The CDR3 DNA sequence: TGTGCCAGCAGCCAAGATCTGGGGACCAAAAACATTCAGTACTTC.

In DNA, the CDR3 is TGCGCCAGCAGCCGGCGCCAGGGGCAGGGCACAGATACGCAGTATTTT. This sequence encodes CASSRRQGQGTDTQYF. The chain recombines TRBV4-1 with TRBJ2-3; the D gene is possibly TRBD1 (6 bases). The CDR3 covers 16 residues. The germline V gene has CDR1 MGHRA and CDR2 YSYEKL. Trimming stripped 4 bases from V and 1 base from J, with 15 bases between.

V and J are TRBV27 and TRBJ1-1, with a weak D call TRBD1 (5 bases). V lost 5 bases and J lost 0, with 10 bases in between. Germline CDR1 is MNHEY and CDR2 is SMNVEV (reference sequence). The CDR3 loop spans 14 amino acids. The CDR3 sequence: CASSPRVMNTEAFF. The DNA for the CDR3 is TGTGCCAGCAGTCCCAGGGTCATGAACACTGAAGCTTTCTTT.

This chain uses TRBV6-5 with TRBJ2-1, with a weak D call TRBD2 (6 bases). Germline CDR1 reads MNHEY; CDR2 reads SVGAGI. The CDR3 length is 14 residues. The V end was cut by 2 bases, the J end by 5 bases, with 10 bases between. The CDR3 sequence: CASSYGLAHNEQFF. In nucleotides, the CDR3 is TGTGCCAGCAGTTACGGCCTAGCGCACAATGAGCAGTTCTTC.

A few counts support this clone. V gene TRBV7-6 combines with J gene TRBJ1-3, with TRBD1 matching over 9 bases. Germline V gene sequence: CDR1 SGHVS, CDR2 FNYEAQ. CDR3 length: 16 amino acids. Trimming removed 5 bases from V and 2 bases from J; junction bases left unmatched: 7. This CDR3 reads CASSPRDRATGNTIYF. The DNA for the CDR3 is TGTGCCAGCAGCCCCCGGGACAGGGCGACTGGAAACACCATATATTTT. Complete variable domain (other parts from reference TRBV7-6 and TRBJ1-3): GAGVSQSPRYKVTKRGQDVALRCDPISGHVSLYWYRQALGQGPEFLTYFNYEAQQDKSGLPNDRFSAERPEGSISTLTIQRTEQRDSAMYRCASSPRDRATGNTIYFGEGSWLTVV.

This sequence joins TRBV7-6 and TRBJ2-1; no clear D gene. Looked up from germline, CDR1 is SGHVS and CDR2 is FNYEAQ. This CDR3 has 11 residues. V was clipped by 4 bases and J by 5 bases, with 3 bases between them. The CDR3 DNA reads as TGTGCCAGCAGCTCAGACAATGAGCAGTTCTTC. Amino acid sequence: CASSSDNEQFF.

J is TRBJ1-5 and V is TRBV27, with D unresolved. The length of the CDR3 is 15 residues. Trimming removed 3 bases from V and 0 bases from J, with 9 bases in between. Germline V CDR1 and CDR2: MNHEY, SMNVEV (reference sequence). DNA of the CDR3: TGTGCCAGCAGTTTCCTTCCGGGTAGCAATCAGCCCCAGCATTTT. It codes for CASSFLPGSNQPQHF.

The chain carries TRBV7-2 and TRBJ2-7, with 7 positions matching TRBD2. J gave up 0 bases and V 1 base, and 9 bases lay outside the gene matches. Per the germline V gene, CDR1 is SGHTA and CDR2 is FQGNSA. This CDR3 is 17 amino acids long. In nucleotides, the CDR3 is TGTGCCAGCAGCTTAGAACCCCTACTAGCGAGCTCCTACGAGCAGTACTTC. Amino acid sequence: CASSLEPLLASSYEQYF.

CDR3 region: CASSIVLSSSAGANVLTF. CDR3 nucleotide sequence: TGTGCCAGTAGTATAGTACTTTCATCATCCGCTGGGGCCAACGTCCTGACTTTC. The rearrangement joins TRBV19 to TRBJ2-6; unclear D gene. V lost 1 base to trimming and J lost 2 bases, with 15 bases between them. Germline values: CDR1 LNHDA, CDR2 SQIVND (reference sequence). There are 18 residues in the CDR3.

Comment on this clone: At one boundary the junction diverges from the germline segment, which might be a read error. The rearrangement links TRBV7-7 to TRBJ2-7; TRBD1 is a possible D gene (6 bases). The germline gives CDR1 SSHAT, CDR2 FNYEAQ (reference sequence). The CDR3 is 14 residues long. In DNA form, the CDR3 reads TGTGCTAGCAGCTTTCGTGCAGGGGACTACGAGCAGTACTTC. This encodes CASSFRAGDYEQYF.

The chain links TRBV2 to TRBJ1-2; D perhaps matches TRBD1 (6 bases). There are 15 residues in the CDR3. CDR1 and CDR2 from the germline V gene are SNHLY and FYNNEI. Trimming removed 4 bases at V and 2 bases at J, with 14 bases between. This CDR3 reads CASSGMTGENYGYTF. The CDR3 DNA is TGTGCCAGCAGTGGGATGACAGGTGAAAACTATGGCTACACCTTC.

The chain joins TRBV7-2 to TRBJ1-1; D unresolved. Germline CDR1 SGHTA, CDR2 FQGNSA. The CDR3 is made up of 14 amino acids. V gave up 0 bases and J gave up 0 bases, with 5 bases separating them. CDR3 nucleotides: TGTGCCAGCAGCTTAGCCGGGATGAACACTGAAGCTTTCTTT. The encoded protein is CASSLAGMNTEAFF.

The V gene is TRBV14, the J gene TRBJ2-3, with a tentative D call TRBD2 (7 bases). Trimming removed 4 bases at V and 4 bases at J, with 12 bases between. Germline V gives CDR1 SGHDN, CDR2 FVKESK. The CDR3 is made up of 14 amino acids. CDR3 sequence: CASSLRGAPDTQYF. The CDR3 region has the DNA TGTGCCAGCAGCCTACGGGGGGCCCCAGATACGCAGTATTTT. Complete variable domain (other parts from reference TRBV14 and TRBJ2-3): EAGVTQFPSHSVIEKGQTVTLRCDPISGHDNLYWYRRVMGKEIKFLLHFVKESKQDESGMPNNRFLAERTGGTYSTLKVQPAELEDSGVYFCASSLRGAPDTQYFGPGTRLTVL.

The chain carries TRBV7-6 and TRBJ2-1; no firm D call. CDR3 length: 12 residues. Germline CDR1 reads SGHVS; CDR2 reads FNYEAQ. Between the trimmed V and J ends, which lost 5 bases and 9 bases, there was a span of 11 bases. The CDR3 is CASSPGSVEQFF. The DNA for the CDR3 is TGTGCCAGCAGCCCTGGGTCCGTTGAGCAGTTCTTC.

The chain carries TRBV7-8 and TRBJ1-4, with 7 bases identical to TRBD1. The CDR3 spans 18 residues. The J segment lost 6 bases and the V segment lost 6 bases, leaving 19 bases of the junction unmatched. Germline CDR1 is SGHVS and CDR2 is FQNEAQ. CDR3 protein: CASRQIPPHRGRDEKLFF. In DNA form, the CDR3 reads TGTGCCAGCAGACAGATTCCCCCTCACAGGGGTAGGGATGAAAAACTGTTTTTT.

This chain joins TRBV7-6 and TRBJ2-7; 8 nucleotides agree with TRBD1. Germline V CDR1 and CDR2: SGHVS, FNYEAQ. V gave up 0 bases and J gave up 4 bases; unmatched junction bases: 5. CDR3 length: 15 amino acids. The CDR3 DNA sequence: TGTGCCAGCAGCTTAGCGGACAGGGTCTCTTACGAGCAGTACTTC. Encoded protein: CASSLADRVSYEQYF.

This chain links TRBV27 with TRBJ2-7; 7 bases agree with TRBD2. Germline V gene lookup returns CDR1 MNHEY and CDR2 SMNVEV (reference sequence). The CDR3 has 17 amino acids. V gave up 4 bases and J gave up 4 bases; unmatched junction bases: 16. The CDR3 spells CASSSQGGGMPGYEQYF. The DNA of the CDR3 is TGTGCCAGCAGTTCCCAGGGCGGGGGTATGCCGGGGTACGAGCAGTACTTC.

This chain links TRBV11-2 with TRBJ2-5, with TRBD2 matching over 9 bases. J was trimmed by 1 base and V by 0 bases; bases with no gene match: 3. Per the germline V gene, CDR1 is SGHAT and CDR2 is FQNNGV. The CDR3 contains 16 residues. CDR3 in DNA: TGTGCCAGCAGCTTAGAAGCGGGGGGTACCCAAGAGACCCAGTACTTC. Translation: CASSLEAGGTQETQYF.

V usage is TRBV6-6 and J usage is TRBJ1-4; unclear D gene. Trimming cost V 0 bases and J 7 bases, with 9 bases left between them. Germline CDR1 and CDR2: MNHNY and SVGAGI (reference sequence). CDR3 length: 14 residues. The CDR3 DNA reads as TGTGCCAGCAGTTACTCGGGGTCGGGTGAAAAACTGTTTTTT. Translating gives CASSYSGSGEKLFF.